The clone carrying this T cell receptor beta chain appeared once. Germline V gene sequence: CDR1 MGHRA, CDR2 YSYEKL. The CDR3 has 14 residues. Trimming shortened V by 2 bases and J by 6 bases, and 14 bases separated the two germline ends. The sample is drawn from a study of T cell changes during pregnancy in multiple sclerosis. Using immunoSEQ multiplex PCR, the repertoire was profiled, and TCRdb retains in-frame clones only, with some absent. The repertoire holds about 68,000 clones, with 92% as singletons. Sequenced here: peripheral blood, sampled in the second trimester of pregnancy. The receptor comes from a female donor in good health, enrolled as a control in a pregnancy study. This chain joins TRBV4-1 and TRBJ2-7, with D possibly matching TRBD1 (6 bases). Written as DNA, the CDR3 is TGCGCCAGCAGCCAAAACAGGGTGACTGTCGAGCAGTACTTC. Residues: CASSQNRVTVEQYF.